The next 16 T cell receptor beta chains were all read from a single sample in a study of T cells expressing NK-cell markers. TCRdb re-called the 5' RACE reads and shows each CDR3 protein once, DNA omitted. Its table lists 450,000 to 600,000 distinct CDR3 sequences. Specimen: blood T cells: a sorted CD56 or NKG2C T cell subset, CD4+ or CD8+ T cells, or bulk PBMC T cells (not recorded which). These receptors all come from a man between 18 and 35 years old in good health.

The chain is built from TRBV9 and TRBJ2-7. Germline CDR1 is SGDLS and CDR2 is YYNGEE. The CDR3 is 15 amino acids. This CDR3 reads CASSVGDTFSYEQYF. Full variable domain (rest looked up from reference TRBV9 and TRBJ2-7): DSGVTQTPKHLITATGQRVTLRCSPRSGDLSVYWYQQSLDQGLQFLIQYYNGEERAKGNILERFSAQQFPDLHSELNLSSLELGDSALYFCASSVGDTFSYEQYFGPGTRLTVT.

The V gene is TRBV25-1, the J gene TRBJ2-1; TCRdb's D call of TRBD2 is untestable without DNA. The CDR3 sequence is 14 residues long. Germline V gives CDR1 MGHDK, CDR2 SYGVNS. The CDR3 loop is CASSDGTLINEQFF.

This chain joins TRBV29-1 and TRBJ2-1; TCRdb reports TRBD2, a call that lacks DNA to check it against. Germline V CDR1 and CDR2: SQVTM, ANQGSEA. This CDR3 has 15 residues. The CDR3 sequence: CSVDLIGGSSNEQFF.

The CDR3 spells CASSRTSGRANTGELFF. The chain links TRBV6-2 or TRBV6-3 to TRBJ2-2; TCRdb's D call, TRBD2, is unchecked because there is no DNA. The germline CDR1 and CDR2 sequences are MNHEY and SVGEGT. This CDR3 has 17 amino acids.

V gene TRBV6-5 combines with J gene TRBJ1-2. CDR1 MNHEY and CDR2 SVGAGI come from the germline V gene. This CDR3 is built from 15 residues. The CDR3 protein is CASSYSGQANYGYTF.

This sequence joins TRBV7-9 and TRBJ2-4. This CDR3 is built from 14 residues. Germline assignment: CDR1 SEHNR and CDR2 FQNEAQ (reference sequence). CDR3 in amino acids: CASSLASQKDIQYF. Looking up the rest from reference TRBV7-9 and TRBJ2-4 gives the full variable domain: DTGVSQNPRHKITKRGQNVTFRCDPISEHNRLYWYRQTLGQGPEFLTYFQNEAQLEKSRLLSDRFSAERPKGSFSTLEIQRTEQGDSAMYLCASSLASQKDIQYFGAGTRLSVL.

The chain joins TRBV5-1 to TRBJ2-1; TCRdb indicates TRBD1, and absent DNA this call remains unverified. Germline V lookup: CDR1 SGHRS, CDR2 YFSETQ. This CDR3 region has 14 residues. The CDR3 loop reads CASNDRGGWDEQFF.

The J gene is TRBJ2-2, the V gene TRBV27; TCRdb names TRBD2, which stays unverified in the absence of DNA. CDR3 size: 14 residues. Germline CDR1 MNHEY, CDR2 SMNVEV (reference sequence). The chain's CDR3 is CASTGLADTGELFF.

The rearrangement joins TRBV7-9 to TRBJ2-3; TCRdb gives TRBD1 as the D gene, but with no DNA this cannot be confirmed. Germline V gene sequence: CDR1 SEHNR, CDR2 FQNEAQ (reference sequence). The CDR3 has 16 amino acids. The CDR3 loop reads CASSQLGGGDTDTQYF.

The rearrangement links TRBV7-2 to TRBJ2-7. Per germline, CDR1 SGHTA and CDR2 FQGNSA. This CDR3 comprises 15 residues. CDR3 amino acids: CASSLDPTNLYEQYF. The variable domain in full, with the rest retrieved from reference TRBV7-2 and TRBJ2-7, is GAGVSQSPSNKVTEKGKDVELRCDPISGHTALYWYRQSLGQGLEFLIYFQGNSAPDKSGLPSDRFSAERTGGSVSTLTIQRTQQEDSAVYLCASSLDPTNLYEQYFGPGTRLTVT.

The CDR3 spells CASSLTGNLGEKLFF. The chain links TRBV5-1 to TRBJ1-4; TCRdb's D gene call, TRBD1, goes unchecked for lack of DNA. The CDR3 length is 15 residues. Germline V lookup: CDR1 SGHRS, CDR2 YFSETQ.

This chain links TRBV9 with TRBJ2-2; TCRdb returns TRBD1, unconfirmable since there is no DNA. From germline, CDR1 is SGDLS and CDR2 YYNGEE. This CDR3 contains 14 residues. CDR3: CASSPDRGPGELFF.

The V gene is TRBV5-1, the J gene TRBJ2-2; TCRdb's D call, TRBD2, is unchecked because there is no DNA. The CDR3 runs to 16 residues. Germline CDR1 and CDR2: SGHRS and YFSETQ. Here the CDR3 reads CASSLDRRVYTGELFF.

The chain recombines TRBV5-1 with TRBJ2-5. The CDR3 contains 15 residues. Germline CDR1 reads SGHRS; CDR2 reads YFSETQ. CDR3 loop: CASSSGLGTGETQYF.

The CDR3 sequence is CSVADRANQPQHF. V usage is TRBV29-1 and J usage is TRBJ1-5; TCRdb proposes TRBD1, but this gene call is untestable without DNA. This CDR3 is built from 13 residues. The germline V gene encodes CDR1 SQVTM and CDR2 ANQGSEA.

The CDR3 loop is CASSQDSGVHNEQFF. This sequence joins TRBV7-9 and TRBJ2-1; lacking DNA, the TRBD2 call made by TCRdb goes unchecked. This CDR3 has 15 residues. The germline gives CDR1 SEHNR, CDR2 FQNEAQ (reference sequence).